What follows describes a single T cell receptor (beta chain). This entry comes from a study of cytomegalovirus exposure and HLA in healthy donors. The donors were part of the validation cohort, which consisted of over a hundred subjects and was separate from the first cohort of roughly 620 subjects. This table comes from immunoSEQ multiplex PCR, and its TCRdb copy is limited to in-frame clones, with some not included. The sample has some 130,000 clones; around 89% are singletons. Per the germline V gene, CDR1 is MDHEN and CDR2 is SYDVKM. The CDR3 loop spans 16 amino acids. Trimming removed 4 bases at V and 0 bases at J, with 13 bases between.

This sequence joins TRBV28 and TRBJ1-3; D not certain. This sequence was found in a young woman in good health and CMV-seropositive. Sequencing used PBMCs. The CDR3 spells CASSSPTAGSGNTIYF. Written as DNA, the CDR3 is TGTGCCAGCAGTTCACCGACTGCGGGCTCTGGAAACACCATATATTTT.